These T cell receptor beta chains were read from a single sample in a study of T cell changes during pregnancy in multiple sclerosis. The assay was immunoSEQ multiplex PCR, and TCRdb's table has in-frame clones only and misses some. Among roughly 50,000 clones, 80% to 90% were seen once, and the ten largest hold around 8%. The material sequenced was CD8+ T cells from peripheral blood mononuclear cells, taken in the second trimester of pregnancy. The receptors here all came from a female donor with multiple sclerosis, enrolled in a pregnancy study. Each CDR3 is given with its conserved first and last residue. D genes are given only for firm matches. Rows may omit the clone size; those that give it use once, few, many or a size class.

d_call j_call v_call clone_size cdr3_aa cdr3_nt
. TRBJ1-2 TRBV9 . CASSIAVGGDSNYGYTF TGTGCCAGCAGCATCGCCGTAGGGGGGGACTCTAACTATGGCTACACCTTC
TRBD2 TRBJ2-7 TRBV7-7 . CASSSLAGVDEQYF TGTGCTAGCAGCTCACTAGCGGGAGTCGACGAGCAGTACTTC
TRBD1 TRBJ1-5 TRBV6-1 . CASSWDRGLVQPQHF TGTGCCAGCAGTTGGGACAGGGGGCTTGTTCAGCCCCAGCATTTT
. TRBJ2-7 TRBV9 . CASSASGTPTYEQYF TGTGCCAGCAGCGCTTCCGGGACTCCGACCTACGAGCAGTACTTC
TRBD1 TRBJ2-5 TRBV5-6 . CASSLGQGEPETQYF TGTGCCAGCAGCCTGGGACAGGGGGAACCAGAGACCCAGTACTTC
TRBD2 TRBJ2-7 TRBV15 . CATSSGTSSYEQYF TGTGCCACCAGTAGCGGGACGAGCTCCTACGAGCAGTACTTC
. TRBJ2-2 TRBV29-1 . CSVETDSTNTGELFF TGCAGCGTTGAGACGGACAGCACGAACACCGGGGAGCTGTTTTTT
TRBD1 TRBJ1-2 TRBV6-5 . CASSAPGGTAYGYTF TGTGCCAGCAGTGCACCCGGAGGGACAGCCTATGGCTACACCTTC
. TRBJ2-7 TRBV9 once CASSPPEGPSYEQYF TGTGCCAGCAGCCCCCCCGAGGGCCCCTCCTACGAGCAGTACTTC
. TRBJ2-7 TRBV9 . CASSVGQTSAYEQYF TGTGCCAGCAGCGTAGGACAGACTTCCGCCTACGAGCAGTACTTC
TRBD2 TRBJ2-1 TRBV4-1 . CASSLRYAGGGDEQFF TGCGCCAGCAGCCTCCGCTACGCGGGGGGCGGCGATGAGCAGTTCTTC
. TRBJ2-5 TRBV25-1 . CASSEWTDGETQYF TGTGCCAGCAGTGAATGGACTGACGGGGAGACCCAGTACTTC
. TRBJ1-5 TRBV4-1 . CASSQDLAGLKNQPQHF TGCGCCAGCAGCCAAGATCTGGCAGGGCTTAAAAATCAGCCCCAGCATTTT
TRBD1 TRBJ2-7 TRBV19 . CASSPRTGGTYEQYF TGTGCCAGTAGTCCCCGGACAGGGGGTACCTACGAGCAGTACTTC
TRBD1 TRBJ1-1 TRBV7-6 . CASSPQGAPEAFF TGTGCCAGCAGCCCCCAGGGGGCGCCTGAAGCTTTCTTT
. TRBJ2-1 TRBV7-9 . CASSLAQGSYNEQFF TGTGCCAGCAGCTTAGCACAGGGATCCTACAATGAGCAGTTCTTC
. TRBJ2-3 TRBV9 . CASSVGADTDTQYF TGTGCCAGCAGCGTAGGAGCGGACACAGATACGCAGTATTTT
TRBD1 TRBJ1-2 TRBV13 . CASSHNRGTYGYTF TGTGCCAGCAGCCACAACAGGGGGACCTATGGCTACACCTTC
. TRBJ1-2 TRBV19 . CASSYRGDGYTF TGTGCCAGTAGTTACCGGGGGGACGGCTACACCTTC
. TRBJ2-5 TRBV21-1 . CASIGLAGDIQETQYF TGTGCCAGCATTGGGCTAGCGGGCGACATCCAAGAGACCCAGTACTTC
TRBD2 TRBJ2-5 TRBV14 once CASSPGLAETQYF TGTGCCAGCAGTCCGGGACTAGCAGAGACCCAGTACTTC
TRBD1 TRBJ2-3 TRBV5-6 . CASSLSSGGTQYF TGTGCCAGCAGCTTGAGCTCAGGGGGTACGCAGTATTTT
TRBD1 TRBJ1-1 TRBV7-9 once CASSLVQGVDTEAFF TGTGCCAGCAGCTTAGTACAGGGGGTTGACACTGAAGCTTTCTTT
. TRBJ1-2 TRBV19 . CASSMRLLDPHTF TGTGCCAGTAGTATGAGACTACTAGACCCCCACACCTTC
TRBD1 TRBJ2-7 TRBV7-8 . CASSLGGQGIYEQYF TGTGCCAGCAGCTTAGGGGGACAGGGGATCTACGAGCAGTACTTC
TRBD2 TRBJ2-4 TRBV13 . CASSLEGAGTFKNIQYF TGTGCCAGCAGCTTAGAGGGAGCGGGGACCTTCAAAAACATTCAGTACTTC
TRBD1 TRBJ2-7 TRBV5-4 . CASSPDRGYEQYF TGTGCCAGCAGCCCCGACAGGGGCTACGAGCAGTACTTC